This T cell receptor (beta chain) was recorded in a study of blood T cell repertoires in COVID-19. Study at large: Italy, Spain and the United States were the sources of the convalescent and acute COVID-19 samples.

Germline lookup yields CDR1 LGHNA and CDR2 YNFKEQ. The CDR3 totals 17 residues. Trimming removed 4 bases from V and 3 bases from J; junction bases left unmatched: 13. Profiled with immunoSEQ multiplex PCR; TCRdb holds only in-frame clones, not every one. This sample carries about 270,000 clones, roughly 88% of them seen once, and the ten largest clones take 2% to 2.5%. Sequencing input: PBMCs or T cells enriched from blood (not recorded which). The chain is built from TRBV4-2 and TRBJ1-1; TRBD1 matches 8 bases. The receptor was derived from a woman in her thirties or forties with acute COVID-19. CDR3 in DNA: TGTGCCAGCAGCCGCTTGCGGGCAGGGGGCTCTTACACTGAAGCTTTCTTT. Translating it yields CASSRLRAGGSYTEAFF.